A selection of T cell receptor beta chains follows, all from one sample in a study of cytomegalovirus exposure and HLA in healthy donors. Only in-frame clones appear in the TCRdb table, and some are missing; sequencing was by immunoSEQ multiplex PCR. The sample consists of 150,000 to 200,000 clones, roughly three quarters of them appearing once. The sequenced sample consisted of PBMCs. The receptors derive from a middle-aged man in good health and CMV-seropositive. The CDR3 runs from the conserved cysteine through the conserved F or W. Each record gives: V gene, D gene, clone size, J gene, CDR3 DNA, CDR3 protein. D genes are given only for firm matches. Clone size is not always given. Where it is, it says once, few, many or a class for expanded clones.

TRBV18,-,-,TRBJ1-2,TGTGCCAGCTCTCGCGAAGGGGGGGATGGCTACACCTTC,CASSREGGDGYTF
TRBV6-5,-,once,TRBJ1-6,TGTGCCAGCAGTTACGGACAGTATAATTCACCCCTCCACTTT,CASSYGQYNSPLHF
TRBV10-3,TRBD1,-,TRBJ1-2,TGTGCCATCAGTGAGTCGACAGGGGATGTGGATGGCTACACCTTC,CAISESTGDVDGYTF
TRBV19,TRBD1,-,TRBJ1-4,TGTGCCACCAATAGAGGACAGGGTAATGAAAAACTGTTTTTT,CATNRGQGNEKLFF
TRBV6-1,-,-,TRBJ1-5,TGTGCCAGCAGTACCGGGGGGAACAATCAGCCCCAGCATTTT,CASSTGGNNQPQHF
TRBV6-1,-,-,TRBJ1-5,TGTGCCAGCAGTGATTGGGTTGGGGGGGCCGAGCAGCCCCAGCATTTT,CASSDWVGGAEQPQHF
TRBV18,-,-,TRBJ1-1,TGTGCCAGCTCACCCTTGGGGGGGAGAGGCACTGAAGCTTTCTTT,CASSPLGGRGTEAFF
TRBV5-1,TRBD1,-,TRBJ2-2,TGCGCCAGCAGCGCCCCCGGGACAGGGGTCGGGGAGCTGTTTTTT,CASSAPGTGVGELFF
TRBV6-6,-,-,TRBJ1-5,TGTGCCAGCAGTTACGGCAGGGGCAGCAATCAGCCCCAGCATTTT,CASSYGRGSNQPQHF
TRBV19,-,-,TRBJ2-3,TGTGCCAGTAGTATAGGACTGATGGCAAGCACAGATACGCAGTATTTT,CASSIGLMASTDTQYF
TRBV5-1,TRBD2,few,TRBJ2-1,TGCGCCAGCAGCTTGTCTAGCGGGGGCCAAGGTGAGCAGTTCTTC,CASSLSSGGQGEQFF
TRBV30,TRBD1,-,TRBJ1-1,TGTGCCTGGAGTTTGGGACAGCTGAACACTGAAGCTTTCTTT,CAWSLGQLNTEAFF
TRBV6-5,-,once,TRBJ1-5,TGTGCCAGCAGTCACGGGGGTCAGCCCCAGCATTTT,CASSHGGQPQHF
TRBV5-4,-,-,TRBJ2-1,TGTGCCAGCACCATCGGTGGGGCCCCGGCCTACAATGAGCAGTTCTTC,CASTIGGAPAYNEQFF
TRBV7-9,TRBD2,-,TRBJ2-5,TGTGCCAGCAGGCGGGGGGGCCAAGAGACCCAGTACTTC,CASRRGGQETQYF
TRBV6-6,TRBD1,-,TRBJ1-1,TGTGCCAGCAGTTCGGCCGGGACAGGGGGCACTGAAGCTTTCTTT,CASSSAGTGGTEAFF
TRBV30,-,-,TRBJ2-7,TGTGCCTGGAGCTCGGAGGGCAGATGGGCCTACGAGCAGTACTTC,CAWSSEGRWAYEQYF
TRBV6-6,-,-,TRBJ1-2,TGTGCCAGCAGTTACTCACCAGGGTATAACTATGGCTACACCTTC,CASSYSPGYNYGYTF
TRBV5-4,TRBD2,-,TRBJ2-1,TGTGCCAGCAGCTTAGGTAGCGGGGGGTTCAATGAGCAGTTCTTC,CASSLGSGGFNEQFF
TRBV6-6,TRBD1,-,TRBJ1-2,TGTGCCAGCAGTTCCGCGGGACAGACTAACTATGGCTACACCTTC,CASSSAGQTNYGYTF
TRBV27,-,-,TRBJ2-7,TGTGCCAGCAGTTTAAGTCCGCTGGAGGGGAGCTACTACGAGCAGTACTTC,CASSLSPLEGSYYEQYF
TRBV7-2,TRBD1,-,TRBJ1-2,TGTGCCAGCAGCAGGACAGGGGGCATCTATGGCTACACCTTC,CASSRTGGIYGYTF
TRBV6-5,TRBD2,few,TRBJ2-3,TGTGCCAGCAGTTACGGGACTACCACAGATACGCAGTATTTT,CASSYGTTTDTQYF
TRBV5-1,-,few,TRBJ1-1,TGCGCCAGCAGCCCGTTACAGGGAGCTGAAGCTTTCTTT,CASSPLQGAEAFF
TRBV15,TRBD2,-,TRBJ2-1,TGTGCCACCAGCAGAGATCTAGGGACTAGCGGGGGAGCTCAGTTCTTC,CATSRDLGTSGGAQFF
TRBV4-3,-,-,TRBJ1-4,TGCGCCAGCAGCCAAGATACAGGCACTAATGAAAAACTGTTTTTT,CASSQDTGTNEKLFF
TRBV9,TRBD1,-,TRBJ1-1,TGTGCCAGCAGCGCCTCAGGGGGCGGAGAGGCTTTCTTT,CASSASGGGEAFF
TRBV19,TRBD1,-,TRBJ1-1,TGTGCCAGTAGTATAGCCTCCGGACAGGGTGAAGCTTTCTTT,CASSIASGQGEAFF
TRBV7-2,TRBD2,-,TRBJ2-7,TGTGCCAGCAGCTTGGGGGGGGTTCTCTACGAGCAGTACTTC,CASSLGGVLYEQYF
TRBV9,TRBD1,-,TRBJ1-2,TGTGCCAGCAGCGCCCCACAGGGGAGCTATGGCTACACCTTC,CASSAPQGSYGYTF
TRBV12-5,TRBD1,-,TRBJ2-6,TGTGCTAGTGGTTCGTGGACAGGGGGCGGCTCTGGGGCCAACGTCCTGACTTTC,CASGSWTGGGSGANVLTF
TRBV18,-,-,TRBJ1-5,TGTGCCAGCTCTCTACAGGTAGCTAGCAATCAGCCCCAGCATTTT,CASSLQVASNQPQHF
TRBV6-6,-,few,TRBJ1-2,TGTGCCAGCAGTAGGGACAGCTACACCTTC,CASSRDSYTF
TRBV6-5,TRBD2,-,TRBJ2-3,TGTGCCAGCAGTTACTCCGGACTAGCGGGGGATACGCAGTATTTT,CASSYSGLAGDTQYF
TRBV2,-,few,TRBJ2-7,TGTGCCAGCAGTTCAAGCCCACGGGGGGAGCAGTACTTC,CASSSSPRGEQYF
TRBV5-1,-,-,TRBJ2-1,TGCGCCAGCAGCTTGGACCACAGGGTCGGGGAGCAGTTCTTC,CASSLDHRVGEQFF
TRBV11-2,-,-,TRBJ2-5,TGTGCCAGCAGCCGGGAGACCCAGTACTTC,CASSRETQYF
TRBV11-3,-,few,TRBJ1-1,TGTGCCAGCAGCTTAGTAGGGAGGACCTCGAACACTGAAGCTTTCTTT,CASSLVGRTSNTEAFF
TRBV27,-,few,TRBJ1-1,TGTGCCAGCAGTCCCACCCCAAGCCCGAACACTGAAGCTTTCTTT,CASSPTPSPNTEAFF
TRBV7-9,-,-,TRBJ1-5,TGTGCCAGCAGTCCCGGGGTCAGGAATCAGCCCCAGCATTTT,CASSPGVRNQPQHF
TRBV19,-,-,TRBJ1-6,TGTGCCAGTAGTATTTGGAGGGCCTCCTATAATTCACCCCTCCACTTT,CASSIWRASYNSPLHF